The 18 T cell receptor beta chains presented below share a single source sample, sequenced in a study of technical replicates of blood from several donors. Sequencing used immunoSEQ multiplex PCR; TCRdb keeps in-frame clones, though not all of them. This table holds tens of thousands of clones, around 94% found once. Material: T cells isolated from PBMCs. The receptors were sampled from a human donor in good health.

A single count supports this clone. The CDR3 spells CASSFRGSNYGYTF. The CDR3 region has the DNA TGCGCCAGCAGCTTTCGGGGTTCGAACTATGGCTACACCTTC. This chain uses TRBV5-1 with TRBJ1-2; D ambiguous. This CDR3 comprises 14 residues. Trimming cost V 2 bases and J 2 bases, with 10 bases left between them. Germline V gives CDR1 SGHRS, CDR2 YFSETQ.

The DNA for the CDR3 is TGTGCCAGCACCTTGGACAGGGGGAATGAAAAACTGTTTTTT. Its translation is CASTLDRGNEKLFF. The rearrangement links TRBV13 to TRBJ1-4, with 10 bases matching TRBD1. CDR3 length equals 14 residues. Germline CDR1 and CDR2: PRHDT and FYEKMQ (reference sequence). V was pared by 7 bases and J by 5 bases, with 4 bases of the junction left unmatched.

The gene calls are TRBV6-6 and TRBJ2-7; 9 bases map to TRBD1. This CDR3 has 15 amino acids. V lost 4 bases, J lost 5 bases, and 9 bases stayed unmatched. Germline V lookup: CDR1 MNHNY, CDR2 SVGAGI (reference sequence). This CDR3 is CASSSHRTGEDEQYF. CDR3 in DNA: TGTGCCAGCAGTTCACACCGGACAGGGGAGGACGAGCAGTACTTC.

The chain employs TRBV5-1 and TRBJ2-7; a weak D match, TRBD1 (5 bases). The CDR3 is made up of 14 amino acids. Germline V lookup: CDR1 SGHRS, CDR2 YFSETQ. V was cut by 6 bases and J by 1 base, with 14 bases left in between. The CDR3 is CASTVGAGSYEQYF. DNA of the CDR3: TGCGCCAGCACGGTTGGGGCAGGGTCCTACGAGCAGTACTTC.

The chain employs TRBV5-1 and TRBJ1-3, with a possible D match to TRBD1 (6 bases). The CDR3 sequence is 17 residues long. V lost 2 bases, J lost 0 bases, and 15 bases lay in between. The germline CDR1 and CDR2 sequences are SGHRS and YFSETQ. Here the CDR3 DNA reads TGCGCCAGCAGCTTTACTTTCGGCAGGGGCTCTGGAAACACCATATATTTT. It specifies CASSFTFGRGSGNTIYF.

This clone showed up just once. This rearrangement joins TRBV6-5 to TRBJ1-1; a possible D gene is TRBD1 (5 bases). The length of the CDR3 is 13 residues. Germline V gives CDR1 MNHEY, CDR2 SVGAGI. V dropped 0 bases and J dropped 5 bases, with 7 bases sitting between them. This chain's CDR3 is CASSYSPGTEAFF. The CDR3 DNA is TGTGCCAGCAGTTACTCGCCAGGGACTGAAGCTTTCTTT.

The chain has TRBV27 and TRBJ2-3; the D gene is possibly TRBD2 (6 bases). Trimming took 3 bases from V and 2 from J, leaving 9 bases between them. The V gene's germline CDR1 is MNHEY and CDR2 SMNVEV (reference sequence). The CDR3 runs to 14 residues. The CDR3 reads CASSFGGNTDTQYF. The CDR3 DNA follows: TGTGCCAGCAGTTTTGGGGGGAACACAGATACGCAGTATTTT.

The chain carries TRBV28 and TRBJ1-5, with 8 bases identical to TRBD1. The CDR3 loop spans 14 amino acids. V dropped 5 bases and J dropped 2; count of bases not matched to a gene: 2. Per germline, CDR1 MDHEN and CDR2 SYDVKM. CDR3 bases: TGTGCCAGCAGTACGGACAGGGGCAATCAGCCCCAGCATTTT. It yields the protein CASSTDRGNQPQHF.

The CDR3 DNA reads as TGTGCCATCCGGGACACCAATCAGCCCCAGCATTTT. This gives the protein CAIRDTNQPQHF. The chain uses TRBV6-1 and TRBJ1-5, with a weak D call TRBD1 (6 bases). V was trimmed by 10 bases and J by 3 bases, leaving 10 bases between them. The CDR3 covers 12 residues. CDR1 is MNHNS, CDR2 SASEGT, per germline.

The V call is TRBV6-6, the J call TRBJ2-2, with TRBD2 matching 7 bases. CDR1 MNHNY and CDR2 SVGAGI come from the germline V gene (reference sequence). V lost 5 bases and J lost 3; bases outside the gene matches: 3. The CDR3 sequence is 14 residues long. CDR3 coding DNA: TGTGCCAGCAGTCCTCGGGGGGACACCGGGGAGCTGTTTTTT. It is translated as CASSPRGDTGELFF.

This chain joins TRBV7-6 and TRBJ1-4, with D possibly being TRBD1 (6 bases). There are 15 residues in the CDR3. V was trimmed by 1 base and J by 7 bases, leaving 13 bases between them. CDR1 is SGHVS, CDR2 FNYEAQ, per germline. The CDR3 spells CASSLVSGVGEKLFF. CDR3 coding DNA: TGTGCCAGCAGCTTAGTGTCAGGGGTGGGTGAAAAACTGTTTTTT.

This clone was observed a handful of times. The DNA for the CDR3 is TGTGCCAGCAGTTTACAGTGGTTCACTGAAGCTTTCTTT. It codes for CASSLQWFTEAFF. The chain uses TRBV27 and TRBJ1-1; the D is unclear. The CDR3 has 13 residues. The germline V and J ends were trimmed by 2 bases and 4 bases, with 8 bases remaining between them. Germline lookup yields CDR1 MNHEY and CDR2 SMNVEV (reference sequence).

In its sample, this clone was seen once. The chain combines TRBV10-3 with TRBJ1-2; 8 nucleotides match TRBD1. The V gene end was trimmed by 6 bases and the J gene end by 7 bases; junction bases not matched to a gene: 7. The length of the CDR3 is 13 residues. CDR1 and CDR2 (germline): ENHRY, SYGVKD. The CDR3 protein is CAIRPQGAGGYTF. The CDR3 DNA reads TGTGCCATCAGACCCCAGGGGGCGGGTGGCTACACCTTC.

J is TRBJ2-1 and V is TRBV15, with 11 bases lining up with TRBD2. This CDR3 has 16 amino acids. CDR1 is LNHNV, CDR2 YYDKDF, per germline (reference sequence). J was trimmed by 2 bases and V by 2 bases; bases with no gene match: 2. The CDR3 nucleotides read TGTGCCACCAGCAGAAAGGGACTAGCGGCCTACAATGAGCAGTTCTTC. It encodes CATSRKGLAAYNEQFF. Full variable domain (outside the CDR3, taken from reference TRBV15 and TRBJ2-1): DAMVIQNPRYQVTQFGKPVTLSCSQTLNHNVMYWYQQKSSQAPKLLFHYYDKDFNNEADTPDNFQSRRPNTSFCFLDIRSPGLGDTAMYLCATSRKGLAAYNEQFFGPGTRLTVL.

The chain combines TRBV4-2 with TRBJ2-3; 8 bases are shared with TRBD2. This CDR3 region has 16 residues. J gave up 1 base and V 0 bases, and 3 bases lay outside the gene matches. Per the germline V gene, CDR1 is LGHNA and CDR2 is YNFKEQ. The DNA for the CDR3 is TGTGCCAGCAGCCAAGATGGTAGCGGGGGCACAGATACGCAGTATTTT. Translated: CASSQDGSGGTDTQYF.

The CDR3 region is CASGQGATNYGYTF. CDR3 in DNA: TGTGCTAGTGGACAGGGAGCTACTAACTATGGCTACACCTTC. The chain couples TRBV12-5 to TRBJ1-2; TRBD1 is a possible D gene (6 bases). The ends were cut back, 6 bases at V and 0 bases at J, with 11 bases in the middle. Germline V lookup: CDR1 LGHNT, CDR2 FRNRAP. The CDR3 spans 14 residues. Variable domain in full (rest from reference TRBV12-5 and TRBJ1-2): DARVTQTPRHKVTEMGQEVTMRCQPILGHNTVFWYRQTMMQGLELLAYFRNRAPLDDSGMPKDRFSAEMPDATLATLKIQPSEPRDSAVYFCASGQGATNYGYTFGSGTRLTVV.

V gene TRBV6-1 combines with J gene TRBJ1-1; D is unresolved. Between the trimmed V and J ends, which lost 4 bases and 1 base, there was a span of 10 bases. Germline loops: CDR1 MNHNS, CDR2 SASEGT. This CDR3 has 14 amino acids. The CDR3 nucleotides are TGTGCCAGCAGTGGAGACACCCAGAACACTGAAGCTTTCTTT. As protein: CASSGDTQNTEAFF.

The CDR3: CASSAQGAREEQYF. CDR3 DNA sequence: TGTGCCAGCAGCGCACAGGGGGCTAGGGAAGAGCAGTACTTC. This rearrangement joins TRBV9 to TRBJ2-7; 9 nucleotides match TRBD1. This CDR3 is 14 amino acids long. CDR1 and CDR2 from the germline V gene are SGDLS and YYNGEE. The V segment lost 3 bases and the J segment 7 bases; nucleotides outside the gene matches: 8.